The TCR beta chain described here comes from a study of blood T cell repertoires in COVID-19. Turning to the study itself: Samples came from the United States, Italy and Spain, spanning acute and convalescent COVID-19. Sample material is recorded as cDNA or gDNA derived from T cells, B-cell-depleted T cells, or PBMCs.

The V gene lost 5 bases and the J gene lost 8 bases, with 18 bases spanning the gap. This CDR3 has 14 amino acids. Germline loops: CDR1 SGHNT, CDR2 YENEEA. In the original analysis: The authors estimated nucleated cell counts from reference gene primer amplification. Some clones are missing from TCRdb's copy, which holds only in-frame ones; the method was immunoSEQ multiplex PCR. V and J calls and clone size are as listed in that table; D and trimming were resolved from the DNA. The sample yields 130,000 or so clones, under 90% seen once. Sequenced input: peripheral blood. The chain carries TRBV11-3 and TRBJ1-2; D not resolved. This receptor was taken from a woman aged 60-70 years with acute or convalescent COVID-19. The CDR3 sequence: CASSPERREWGYTF. The CDR3 DNA sequence: TGTGCCAGCAGCCCCGAACGGCGGGAATGGGGCTACACCTTC.